The entry below describes one T cell receptor beta chain. The germline gives CDR1 SQVTM, CDR2 ANQGSEA. The V and J ends lost 7 bases and 0 bases respectively, with 3 bases between them. There are 10 residues in the CDR3. The data are from a study of cytomegalovirus exposure and HLA in healthy donors. Amplification used 60 Vbeta primers and 13 Jbeta primers. Measured with immunoSEQ multiplex PCR; TCRdb has only the in-frame clones, and not every one. The sample lists about 200,000 clones, 65% to 80% occurring once. Sequences were obtained from PBMCs. The rearrangement links TRBV29-1 to TRBJ1-1, with D uncertain. This sequence originates from a man aged 50-59 years in good health and CMV-seronegative. The CDR3 loop reads CSAVNTEAFF. The CDR3 DNA sequence: TGCAGCGCAGTGAACACTGAAGCTTTCTTT.